This T cell receptor beta chain appears in the sequencing data of a study of memory CD4+ T cells and cytomegalovirus serostatus. In regard to this clone: The antigen remains undetermined.

The study, taken as a whole, reports: Of approximately 150 reported CMV TCRbeta sequences, 65 to 85 were found in memory CD4+ repertoires.

The sort gate was single viable CD3+CD4+CD8-CD45RO+ cells for memory CD4+ T cells. V was pared by 2 bases and J by 4 bases, with 11 bases between. CDR1 KGHSH and CDR2 LQKENI come from the germline V gene. The CDR3 is 14 amino acids. TCRdb's table, derived via immunoSEQ multiplex PCR, lists solely in-frame clones and lacks some. The data show under 70,000 clones, about 81% seen once. The chain joins TRBV18 to TRBJ1-2; D uncertain. The TCR sequence derives from an adult in good health and CMV-seronegative. Sequencing input: memory CD4+ T cells from blood. CDR3 loop: CASSPSAESYGYTF. The CDR3 DNA follows: TGTGCCAGCTCACCATCGGCAGAGAGCTATGGCTACACCTTC. The whole variable domain, remainder taken from reference TRBV18 and TRBJ1-2, is NAGVMQNPRHLVRRRGQEARLRCSPMKGHSHVYWYRQLPEEGLKFMVYLQKENIIDESGMPKERFSAEFPKEGPSILRIQQVVRGDSAAYFCASSPSAESYGYTFGSGTRLTVV.